This T cell receptor (beta chain) derives from a study of blood T cell repertoires in COVID-19. Study-level information: Material from acute and convalescent COVID-19 was sourced from the United States, Italy and Spain. T cells, B-cell-depleted T cells, or PBMCs supplied cDNA or gDNA.

CDR3 length: 14 residues. Germline V gene lookup returns CDR1 SGHDT and CDR2 YYEEEE. Trimming removed 4 bases from V and 7 bases from J; junction bases left unmatched: 8. Some clones are missing from TCRdb's copy, which holds only in-frame ones; the method was immunoSEQ multiplex PCR. Among 200,000 or so clones listed, around four fifths were seen once. This receptor was taken from a human donor in a cohort sampled during active COVID-19. The material sequenced was peripheral blood. The chain has TRBV5-6 and TRBJ2-5; 9 nucleotides line up with TRBD2. In DNA form, the CDR3 reads TGTGCCAGCAGCCCTACATCTAGCGGGACGACCCAGTACTTC. It specifies CASSPTSSGTTQYF.